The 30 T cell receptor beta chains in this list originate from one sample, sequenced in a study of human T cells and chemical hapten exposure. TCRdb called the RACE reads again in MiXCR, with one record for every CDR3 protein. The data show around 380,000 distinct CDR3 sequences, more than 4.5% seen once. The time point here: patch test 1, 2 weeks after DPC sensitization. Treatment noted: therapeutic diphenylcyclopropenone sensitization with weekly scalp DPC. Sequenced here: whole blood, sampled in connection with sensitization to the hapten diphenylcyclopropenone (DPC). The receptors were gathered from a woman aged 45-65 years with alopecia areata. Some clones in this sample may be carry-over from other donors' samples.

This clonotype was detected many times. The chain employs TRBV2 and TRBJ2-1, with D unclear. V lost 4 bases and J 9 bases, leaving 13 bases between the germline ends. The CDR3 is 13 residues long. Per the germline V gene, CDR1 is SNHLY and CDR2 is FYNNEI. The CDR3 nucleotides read TGTGCCAGCAGTGTCTTGCAGATTGGTGAGCAGTTCTTC. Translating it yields CASSVLQIGEQFF. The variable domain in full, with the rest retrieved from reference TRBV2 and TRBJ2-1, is EPEVTQTPSHQVTQMGQEVILRCVPISNHLYFYWYRQILGQKVEFLVSFYNNEISEKSEIFDDQFSVERPDGSNFTLKIRSTKLEDSAMYFCASSVLQIGEQFFGPGTRLTVL.

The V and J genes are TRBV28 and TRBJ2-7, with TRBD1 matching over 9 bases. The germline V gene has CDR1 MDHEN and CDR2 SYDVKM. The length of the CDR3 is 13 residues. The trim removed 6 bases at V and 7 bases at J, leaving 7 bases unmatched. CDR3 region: CASRTGGAGEQYF. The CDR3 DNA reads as TGTGCCAGCAGAACAGGGGGCGCGGGGGAGCAGTACTTC.

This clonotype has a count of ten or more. In nucleotides, the CDR3 is TGTGCCAGCAGCTTAGTCGACAGGGGGCAAATCGGGGAGCTGTTTTTT. Translating gives CASSLVDRGQIGELFF. The chain uses TRBV7-8 and TRBJ2-2; 10 bases line up with TRBD1. Germline V lookup: CDR1 SGHVS, CDR2 FQNEAQ. The CDR3 has 16 residues. V lost 1 base and J lost 7; bases outside the gene matches: 6.

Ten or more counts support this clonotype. The CDR3: CASSGRPNYGYTF. CDR3 in DNA: TGTGCCAGCAGCGGTCGGCCAAACTATGGCTACACCTTC. V and J are TRBV9 and TRBJ1-2; D ambiguous. Per germline, CDR1 SGDLS and CDR2 YYNGEE. There are 13 residues in the CDR3. The V end was cut by 3 bases, the J end by 2 bases, with 8 bases between.

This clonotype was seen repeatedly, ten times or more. The CDR3 region is CSARAPTSGNTGELFF. The DNA for the CDR3 is TGCAGTGCTAGAGCCCCGACTAGCGGTAACACCGGGGAGCTGTTTTTT. This rearrangement joins TRBV20-1 to TRBJ2-2; 9 nucleotides agree with TRBD2. V shed 1 base and J 2 bases; nucleotides not matched to a gene: 5. This CDR3 is built from 16 residues. The germline CDR1 and CDR2 sequences are DFQATT and SNEGSKA (reference sequence).

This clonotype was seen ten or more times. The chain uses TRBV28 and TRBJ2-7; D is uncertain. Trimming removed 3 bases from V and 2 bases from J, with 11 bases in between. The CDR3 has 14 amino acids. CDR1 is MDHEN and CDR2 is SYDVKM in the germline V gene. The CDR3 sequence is CASSFSQPPYEQYF. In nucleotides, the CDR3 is TGTGCCAGCAGTTTTTCCCAGCCCCCCTACGAGCAGTACTTC.

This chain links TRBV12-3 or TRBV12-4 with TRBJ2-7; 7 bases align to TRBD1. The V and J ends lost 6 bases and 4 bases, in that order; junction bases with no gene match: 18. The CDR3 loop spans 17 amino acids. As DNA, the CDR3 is TGTGCCAGCAGCCGGATACCTTCCGGGACAGTGAGGTACGAGCAGTACTTC. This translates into CASSRIPSGTVRYEQYF.

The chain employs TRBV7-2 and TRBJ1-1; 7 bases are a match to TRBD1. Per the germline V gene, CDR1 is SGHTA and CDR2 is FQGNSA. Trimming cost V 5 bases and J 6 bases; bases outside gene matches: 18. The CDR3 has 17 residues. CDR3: CASSPVGGGYLASEAFF. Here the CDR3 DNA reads TGTGCCAGCAGCCCGGTAGGGGGCGGGTACCTTGCCTCTGAAGCTTTCTTT.

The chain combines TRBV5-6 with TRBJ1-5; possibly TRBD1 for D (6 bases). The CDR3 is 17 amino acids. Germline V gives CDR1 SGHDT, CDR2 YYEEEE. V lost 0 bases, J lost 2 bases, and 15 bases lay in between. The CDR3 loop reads CASSLEKGGRGNQPQHF. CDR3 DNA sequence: TGTGCCAGCAGCTTGGAGAAGGGGGGGCGAGGCAATCAGCCCCAGCATTTT.

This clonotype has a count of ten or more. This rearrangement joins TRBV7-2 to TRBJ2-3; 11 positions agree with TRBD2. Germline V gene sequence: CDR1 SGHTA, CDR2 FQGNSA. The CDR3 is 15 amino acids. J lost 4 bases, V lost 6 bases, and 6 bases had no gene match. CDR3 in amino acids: CASRTTSGRPDTQYF. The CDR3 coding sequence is TGTGCCAGCAGGACAACTAGCGGGAGACCAGATACGCAGTATTTT.

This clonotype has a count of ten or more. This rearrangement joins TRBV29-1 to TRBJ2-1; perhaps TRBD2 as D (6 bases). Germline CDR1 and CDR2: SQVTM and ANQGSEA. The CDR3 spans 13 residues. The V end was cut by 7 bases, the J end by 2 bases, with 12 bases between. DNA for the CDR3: TGCAGCGATGGGCGGGACCCCTACAATGAGCAGTTCTTC. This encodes CSDGRDPYNEQFF.

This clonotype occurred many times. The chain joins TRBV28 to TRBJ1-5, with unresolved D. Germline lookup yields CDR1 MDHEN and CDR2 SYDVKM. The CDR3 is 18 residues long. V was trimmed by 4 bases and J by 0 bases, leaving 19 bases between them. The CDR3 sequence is CASSSRSLGIGSNQPQHF. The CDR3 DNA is TGTGCCAGCAGTTCCCGAAGTTTAGGAATAGGTAGCAATCAGCCCCAGCATTTT.

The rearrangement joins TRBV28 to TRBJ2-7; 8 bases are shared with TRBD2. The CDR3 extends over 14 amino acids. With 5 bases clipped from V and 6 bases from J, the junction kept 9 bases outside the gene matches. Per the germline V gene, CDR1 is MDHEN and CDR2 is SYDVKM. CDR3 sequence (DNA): TGTGCCAGCAGTCCCCGACCGGGGGGGGGCGAGCAGTACTTC. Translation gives CASSPRPGGGEQYF.

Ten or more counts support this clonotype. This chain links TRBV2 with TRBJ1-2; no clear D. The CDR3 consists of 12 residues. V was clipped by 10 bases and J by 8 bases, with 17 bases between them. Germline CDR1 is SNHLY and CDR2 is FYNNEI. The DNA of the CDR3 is TGTGCCACCTCCGGACCTATCCGGGGCTACACCTTC. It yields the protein CATSGPIRGYTF.

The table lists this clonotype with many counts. CDR3 sequence reads: CASSPTGVGDTQYF. CDR3 DNA sequence: TGTGCCAGCAGTCCGACAGGGGTAGGAGATACGCAGTATTTT. The rearrangement uses TRBV6-1 and TRBJ2-3, with 8 bases matching TRBD1. The CDR3 has 14 residues. CDR1 and CDR2 from the germline V gene are MNHNS and SASEGT. Losses at the gene ends were 5 bases for V and 5 bases for J; bases not matched to a gene: 6.

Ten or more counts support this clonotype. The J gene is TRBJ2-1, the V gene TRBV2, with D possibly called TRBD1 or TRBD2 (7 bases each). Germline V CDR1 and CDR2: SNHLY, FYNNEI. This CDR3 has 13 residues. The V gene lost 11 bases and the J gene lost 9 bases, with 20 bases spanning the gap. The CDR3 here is CACLGRGGSEQFF. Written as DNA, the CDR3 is TGTGCCTGCTTGGGCAGGGGGGGATCTGAGCAGTTCTTC.

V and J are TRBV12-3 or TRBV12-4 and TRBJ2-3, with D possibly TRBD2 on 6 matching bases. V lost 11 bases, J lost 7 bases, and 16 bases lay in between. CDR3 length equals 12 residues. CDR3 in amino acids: CASRGISNTQYF. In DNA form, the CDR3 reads TGTGCCTCCCGGGGGATCAGCAATACGCAGTATTTT.

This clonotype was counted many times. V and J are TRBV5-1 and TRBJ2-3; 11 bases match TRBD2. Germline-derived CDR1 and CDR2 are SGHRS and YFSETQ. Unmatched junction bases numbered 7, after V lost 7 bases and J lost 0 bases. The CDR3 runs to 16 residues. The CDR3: CASGRLAGTSTDTQYF. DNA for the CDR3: TGCGCCAGCGGGCGACTAGCGGGGACTAGCACAGATACGCAGTATTTT.

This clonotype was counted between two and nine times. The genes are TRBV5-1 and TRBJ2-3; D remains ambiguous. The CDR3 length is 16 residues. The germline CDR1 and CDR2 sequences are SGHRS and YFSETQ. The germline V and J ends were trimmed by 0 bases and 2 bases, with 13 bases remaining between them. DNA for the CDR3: TGCGCCAGCAGCTTGGCTCAGACCTCATTCACAGATACGCAGTATTTT. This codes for CASSLAQTSFTDTQYF.

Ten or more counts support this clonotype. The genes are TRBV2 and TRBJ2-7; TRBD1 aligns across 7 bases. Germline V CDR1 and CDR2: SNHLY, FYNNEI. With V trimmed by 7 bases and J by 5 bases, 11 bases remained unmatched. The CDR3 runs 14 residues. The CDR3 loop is CASIKTGLEDEQYF. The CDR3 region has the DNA TGTGCCAGCATAAAGACAGGGCTTGAGGACGAGCAGTACTTC. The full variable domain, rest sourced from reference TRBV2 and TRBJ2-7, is EPEVTQTPSHQVTQMGQEVILRCVPISNHLYFYWYRQILGQKVEFLVSFYNNEISEKSEIFDDQFSVERPDGSNFTLKIRSTKLEDSAMYFCASIKTGLEDEQYFGPGTRLTVT.

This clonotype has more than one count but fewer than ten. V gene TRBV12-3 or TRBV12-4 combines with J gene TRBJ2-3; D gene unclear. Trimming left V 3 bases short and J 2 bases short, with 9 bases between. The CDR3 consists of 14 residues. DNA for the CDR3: TGTGCCAGCAGTTTTTACAGCCTCACAGATACGCAGTATTTT. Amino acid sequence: CASSFYSLTDTQYF.

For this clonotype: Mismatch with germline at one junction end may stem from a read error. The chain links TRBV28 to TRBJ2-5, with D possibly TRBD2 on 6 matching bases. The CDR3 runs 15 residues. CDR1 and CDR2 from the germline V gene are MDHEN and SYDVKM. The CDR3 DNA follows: TGTGCCAGCACTTTAGGAGGGAGGTACCAAGAGACCCAGTACTTC. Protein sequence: CASTLGGRYQETQYF.

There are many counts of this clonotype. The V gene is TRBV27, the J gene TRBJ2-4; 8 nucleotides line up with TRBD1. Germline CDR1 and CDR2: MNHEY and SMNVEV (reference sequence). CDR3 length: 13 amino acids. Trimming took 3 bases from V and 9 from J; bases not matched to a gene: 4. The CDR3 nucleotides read TGTGCCAGCAGTTTCACAGGGGGGAGCATTCAGTACTTC. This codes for CASSFTGGSIQYF.

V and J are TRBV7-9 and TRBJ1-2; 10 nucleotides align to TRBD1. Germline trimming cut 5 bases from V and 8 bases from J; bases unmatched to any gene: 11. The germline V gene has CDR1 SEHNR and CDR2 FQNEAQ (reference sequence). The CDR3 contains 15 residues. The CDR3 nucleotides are TGTGCCAGCAGCCACGCGGCCGGGACAGGGGACGGCTACACCTTC. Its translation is CASSHAAGTGDGYTF.

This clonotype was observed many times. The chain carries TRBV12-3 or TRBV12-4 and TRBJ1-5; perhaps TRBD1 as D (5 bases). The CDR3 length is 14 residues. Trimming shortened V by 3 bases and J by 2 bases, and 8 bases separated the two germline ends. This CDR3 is CASSFEGGNQPQHF. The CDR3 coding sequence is TGTGCCAGCAGTTTTGAAGGGGGCAATCAGCCCCAGCATTTT.

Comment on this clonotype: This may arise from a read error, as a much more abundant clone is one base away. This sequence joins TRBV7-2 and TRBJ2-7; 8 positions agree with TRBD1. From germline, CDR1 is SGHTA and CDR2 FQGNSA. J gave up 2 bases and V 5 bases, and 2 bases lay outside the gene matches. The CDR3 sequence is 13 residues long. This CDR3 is CASSTGGTYEQYF. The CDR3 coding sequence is TGTGCCAGCAGCACAGGGGGGACCTACGAGCAGTACTTC. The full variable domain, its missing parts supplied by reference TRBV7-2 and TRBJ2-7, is GAGVSQSPSNKVTEKGKDVELRCDPISGHTALYWYRQSLGQGLEFLIYFQGNSAPDKSGLPSDRFSAERTGGSVSTLTIQRTQQEDSAVYLCASSTGGTYEQYFGPGTRLTVT.

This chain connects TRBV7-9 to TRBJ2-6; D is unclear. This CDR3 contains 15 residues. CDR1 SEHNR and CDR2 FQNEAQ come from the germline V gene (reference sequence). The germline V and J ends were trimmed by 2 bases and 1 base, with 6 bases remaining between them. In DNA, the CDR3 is TGTGCCAGCAGCTTATCTCTATCTGGGGCCAACGTCCTGACTTTC. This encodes CASSLSLSGANVLTF.

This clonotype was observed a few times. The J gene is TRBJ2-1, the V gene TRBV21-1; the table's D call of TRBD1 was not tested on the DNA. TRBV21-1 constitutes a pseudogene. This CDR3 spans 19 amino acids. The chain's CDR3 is CASSDDRGQGLDTYNEQFF. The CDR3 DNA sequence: TGTGCCAGCAGCGACGACAGGGGGCAGGGACTAGACACCTACAATGAGCAGTTCTTC.

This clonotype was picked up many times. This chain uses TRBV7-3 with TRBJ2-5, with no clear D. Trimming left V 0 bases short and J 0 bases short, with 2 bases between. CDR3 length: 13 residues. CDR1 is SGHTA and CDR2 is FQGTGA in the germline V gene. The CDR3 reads CASSLTDQETQYF. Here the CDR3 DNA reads TGTGCCAGCAGCTTAACAGACCAAGAGACCCAGTACTTC.

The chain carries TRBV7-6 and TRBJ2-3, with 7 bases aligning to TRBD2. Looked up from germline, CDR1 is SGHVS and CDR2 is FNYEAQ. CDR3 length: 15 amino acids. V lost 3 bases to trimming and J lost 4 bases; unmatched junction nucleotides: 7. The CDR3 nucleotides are TGTGCCAGCAGCTTTAGCGGAGCGGGGTCAGATACGCAGTATTTT. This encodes CASSFSGAGSDTQYF.